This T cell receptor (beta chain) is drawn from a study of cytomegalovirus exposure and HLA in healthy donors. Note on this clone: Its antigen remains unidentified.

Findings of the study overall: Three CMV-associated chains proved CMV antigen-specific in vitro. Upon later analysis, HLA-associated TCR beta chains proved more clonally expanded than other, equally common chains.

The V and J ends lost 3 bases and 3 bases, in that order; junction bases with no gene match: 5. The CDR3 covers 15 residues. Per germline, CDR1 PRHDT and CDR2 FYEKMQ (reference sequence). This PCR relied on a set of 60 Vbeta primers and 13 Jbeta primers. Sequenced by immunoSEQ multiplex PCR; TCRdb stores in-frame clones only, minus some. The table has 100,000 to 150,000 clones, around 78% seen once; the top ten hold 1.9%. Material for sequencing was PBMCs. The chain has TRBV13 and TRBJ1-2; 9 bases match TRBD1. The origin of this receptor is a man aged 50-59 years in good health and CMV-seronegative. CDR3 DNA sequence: TGTGCCAGCAGCTTTGGGGACAGGGAGGACTATGGCTACACCTTC. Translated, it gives CASSFGDREDYGYTF.